These 26 T cell receptor beta chains were all obtained from the same sample, sequenced in a study of cytomegalovirus exposure and HLA in healthy donors. Both 60 Vbeta primers and 13 Jbeta primers went into the PCR. Profiling relied on immunoSEQ multiplex PCR, and the TCRdb table lists in-frame clones only, not all of them. The data contain about 200,000 clones, 75% to 90% of them singletons. The sample consisted of PBMCs. Source of these receptors: a woman aged 40 to 50 in good health and CMV-seronegative.

The V call is TRBV28, the J call TRBJ1-2, with 9 bases matching TRBD1. Per germline, CDR1 MDHEN and CDR2 SYDVKM. The V gene end was trimmed by 5 bases and the J gene end by 2 bases; junction bases not matched to a gene: 3. The CDR3 runs 14 residues. CDR3: CASSGGTGNYGYTF. The CDR3 nucleotides are TGTGCCAGCAGTGGGGGGACAGGGAACTATGGCTACACCTTC.

This clone came up once. J is TRBJ1-1 and V is TRBV19, with D unclear. The CDR3 length is 12 residues. The germline V and J ends were trimmed by 6 bases and 4 bases, with 9 bases remaining between them. Germline values: CDR1 LNHDA, CDR2 SQIVND (reference sequence). This chain's CDR3 is CASSQVGTEAFF. For the CDR3, the DNA is TGTGCCAGTAGCCAGGTGGGCACTGAAGCTTTCTTT.

The CDR3, as DNA: TGCGCCAGCAGCTTGCAGGGTCCCTATGGCTACACCTTC. Residues: CASSLQGPYGYTF. The rearrangement joins TRBV5-1 to TRBJ1-2; weak D call: TRBD1 (5 bases). Trimming shortened V by 1 base and J by 4 bases, and 8 bases separated the two germline ends. Per germline, CDR1 SGHRS and CDR2 YFSETQ. The CDR3 has 13 amino acids.

This rearrangement joins TRBV10-3 to TRBJ1-5, with D possibly being TRBD1 (5 bases). There are 13 residues in the CDR3. V gave up 2 bases and J gave up 11 bases, with 13 bases separating them. Germline V CDR1 and CDR2: ENHRY, SYGVKD. The DNA of the CDR3 is TGTGCCATCAGTGAGCGGGGGGACGTGGCCCAGCATTTT. Translated: CAISERGDVAQHF.

The rearrangement uses TRBV4-2 and TRBJ2-1; weak D call: TRBD2 (5 bases). Germline CDR1 is LGHNA and CDR2 is YNFKEQ. This CDR3 has 13 residues. The germline V and J ends were trimmed by 8 bases and 2 bases, with 10 bases remaining between them. This chain's CDR3 is CASGSDTYNEQFF. The CDR3 region has the DNA TGTGCCAGCGGGAGCGACACCTACAATGAGCAGTTCTTC.

The J gene is TRBJ2-1, the V gene TRBV27, with 8 nucleotides matching TRBD2. This CDR3 has 14 amino acids. V dropped 8 bases and J dropped 6; count of bases not matched to a gene: 9. From germline, CDR1 is MNHEY and CDR2 SMNVEV (reference sequence). The CDR3 coding sequence is TGTGCCAGCGGGCTAGCGGGCCCAGCCAATGAGCAGTTCTTC. Protein product: CASGLAGPANEQFF.

This clone came up once. CDR3 nucleotides: TGCGCCAGCAGTTTGACAGGGGTCCACGAGCAGTTCTTC. Amino acid sequence: CASSLTGVHEQFF. The rearrangement links TRBV10-1 to TRBJ2-1, with 8 bases fitting TRBD1. The CDR3 contains 13 residues. Germline V gene sequence: CDR1 WNHNN, CDR2 SYGVQD (reference sequence). Trimming took 5 bases from V and 10 from J; bases not matched to a gene: 7.

The sample holds one count of this clone. The rearrangement joins TRBV2 to TRBJ2-7; 8 positions agree with TRBD1. The CDR3 is 18 residues long. The germline CDR1 and CDR2 sequences are SNHLY and FYNNEI. Trimming at V came to 5 bases and at J to 4 bases, leaving 19 bases not matched to a gene. Written as DNA, the CDR3 is TGTGCCAGCAGTCGTCTCCTATGGAAGACAGGGGATTCGTACGAGCAGTACTTC. Protein: CASSRLLWKTGDSYEQYF.

The genes are TRBV10-3 and TRBJ2-5, with 8 bases fitting TRBD2. The CDR3 is 15 amino acids. J lost 5 bases, V lost 0 bases, and 5 bases had no gene match. Per the germline V gene, CDR1 is ENHRY and CDR2 is SYGVKD. The CDR3 here is CAISESGREGETQYF. The CDR3 region has the DNA TGTGCCATCAGTGAGTCCGGGAGGGAGGGGGAGACCCAGTACTTC.

The chain employs TRBV7-2 and TRBJ2-7, with 7 bases identical to TRBD1. From germline, CDR1 is SGHTA and CDR2 FQGNSA. Trimming at V came to 6 bases and at J to 4 bases, leaving 12 bases not matched to a gene. The CDR3 loop spans 15 amino acids. CDR3 DNA: TGTGCCAGCAGTTTAAACCCGGGACAGACATACGAGCAGTACTTC. This sequence encodes CASSLNPGQTYEQYF.

About this clone: At one end the junction does not follow the germline gene, possibly because of a read error. The chain combines TRBV9 with TRBJ1-1; D not resolved. Germline V gene sequence: CDR1 SGDLS, CDR2 YYNGEE. The CDR3 totals 13 residues. CDR3 in amino acids: CASSASARTEAFF. Written as DNA, the CDR3 is TGTGCCAGCAGCGCCTCCGCCAGGACTGAGGCTTTCTTT.

V and J are TRBV5-6 and TRBJ2-1; 12 bases match TRBD2. Germline CDR1 is SGHDT and CDR2 is YYEEEE. CDR3 length: 15 residues. V lost 1 base and J lost 16; bases outside the gene matches: 12. The CDR3 bases are TGTGCCAGCAGCTTGTGGTCTAGCGGGAGGGCCGGGGATTTCTTC. As protein: CASSLWSSGRAGDFF.

The V and J genes are TRBV30 and TRBJ2-2; D is unresolved. The V and J ends lost 4 bases and 3 bases respectively, with 6 bases between them. This CDR3 is built from 12 residues. Germline V gene sequence: CDR1 GTSNPN, CDR2 SVGIG (reference sequence). This chain's CDR3 is CAWTRDTGELFF. In DNA, the CDR3 is TGTGCCTGGACCCGAGACACCGGGGAGCTGTTTTTT.

This sequence joins TRBV19 and TRBJ1-1, with 11 bases identical to TRBD1. This CDR3 has 15 amino acids. In germline, CDR1 is LNHDA, CDR2 SQIVND (reference sequence). The V segment lost 3 bases and the J segment 2 bases; nucleotides outside the gene matches: 2. CDR3 in amino acids: CASSMDRGLNTEAFF. CDR3 bases: TGTGCCAGTAGTATGGACAGGGGGCTAAACACTGAAGCTTTCTTT. The complete variable domain, with remaining parts taken from reference TRBV19 and TRBJ1-1, reads DGGITQSPKYLFRKEGQNVTLSCEQNLNHDAMYWYRQDPGQGLRLIYYSQIVNDFQKGDIAEGYSVSREKKESFPLTVTSAQKNPTAFYLCASSMDRGLNTEAFFGQGTRLTVV.

J is TRBJ2-7 and V is TRBV4-1; the D gene is possibly TRBD2 (6 bases). V lost 1 base, J lost 3 bases, and 13 bases lay in between. Germline V CDR1 and CDR2: MGHRA, YSYEKL. The CDR3 is 15 residues long. In DNA, the CDR3 is TGCGCCAGCAGCCAAGTCGGGACTGGGGTCTACGAGCAGTACTTC. Protein: CASSQVGTGVYEQYF.

This clone has more than one count but fewer than ten. The chain has TRBV30 and TRBJ2-1; a weak D match, TRBD1 (6 bases). CDR1 and CDR2 from the germline V gene are GTSNPN and SVGIG (reference sequence). There are 16 residues in the CDR3. Trimming left V 3 bases short and J 6 bases short, with 21 bases between. The CDR3 DNA is TGTGCCTGGAGCCCTTTTTGGCGACGAGGGGGCAATGAGCAGTTCTTC. The encoded protein is CAWSPFWRRGGNEQFF.

The gene calls are TRBV2 and TRBJ2-2; tentatively, D is TRBD1 (5 bases). Germline V gene data show CDR1 as SNHLY and CDR2 as FYNNEI. The CDR3 covers 15 residues. V lost 3 bases, J lost 1 base, and 9 bases lay in between. The CDR3 DNA reads as TGTGCCAGCAGTGACCAGGGATTGAACACCGGGGAGCTGTTTTTT. Translation gives CASSDQGLNTGELFF. Drawing the rest from reference TRBV2 and TRBJ2-2, the complete variable domain is EPEVTQTPSHQVTQMGQEVILRCVPISNHLYFYWYRQILGQKVEFLVSFYNNEISEKSEIFDDQFSVERPDGSNFTLKIRSTKLEDSAMYFCASSDQGLNTGELFFGEGSRLTVL.

The rearrangement links TRBV28 to TRBJ2-7, with 9 bases that match TRBD1. This CDR3 has 14 residues. Germline V lookup: CDR1 MDHEN, CDR2 SYDVKM. Unmatched junction bases numbered 3, after V lost 4 bases and J lost 2 bases. The CDR3 loop is CASSSRQGAYEQYF. The CDR3 bases are TGTGCCAGCAGTTCGAGACAGGGGGCCTACGAGCAGTACTTC.

This clone appeared a single time. The chain recombines TRBV11-2 with TRBJ1-5; D is possibly TRBD1 (6 bases). This CDR3 is built from 18 residues. The V end lost 1 base, the J end lost 0 bases, and 16 bases lay between the germline ends. Germline V lookup: CDR1 SGHAT, CDR2 FQNNGV. The CDR3 reads CASSLGQGRAYSNQPQHF. In DNA form, the CDR3 reads TGTGCCAGCAGCTTAGGCCAGGGGAGGGCATATAGCAATCAGCCCCAGCATTTT.

The V gene is TRBV6-1, the J gene TRBJ2-1; 9 nucleotides align to TRBD2. V trimming: 6 bases; J trimming: 6 bases; junction bases outside the gene matches: 6. This CDR3 is 14 amino acids long. Germline V gene lookup returns CDR1 MNHNS and CDR2 SASEGT. The CDR3 sequence: CASRVGAGGNEQFF. The CDR3 region has the DNA TGTGCCAGCAGAGTCGGAGCGGGAGGCAATGAGCAGTTCTTC.

The CDR3 reads CASSLEDRGREAFF. In DNA, the CDR3 is TGTGCCAGCAGCTTGGAAGACAGGGGGCGGGAAGCTTTCTTT. The chain links TRBV5-4 to TRBJ1-1; TRBD1 agrees at 10 bases. The CDR3 is 14 residues long. The V and J ends lost 0 bases and 8 bases, in that order; junction bases with no gene match: 4. Per germline, CDR1 SGHNT and CDR2 YYREEE (reference sequence). The whole variable domain, filled in from reference TRBV5-4 and TRBJ1-1, reads ETGVTQSPTHLIKTRGQQVTLRCSSQSGHNTVSWYQQALGQGPQFIFQYYREEENGRGNFPPRFSGLQFPNYSSELNVNALELDDSALYLCASSLEDRGREAFFGQGTRLTVV.

J is TRBJ1-2 and V is TRBV7-9; 9 positions agree with TRBD1. This CDR3 spans 15 amino acids. Losses at the gene ends were 4 bases for V and 6 bases for J; bases not matched to a gene: 9. Germline loops: CDR1 SEHNR, CDR2 FQNEAQ (reference sequence). This CDR3 is CASSSIQTGGHGYTF. The CDR3 DNA follows: TGTGCCAGCAGCTCAATTCAAACAGGGGGCCATGGCTACACCTTC.

The V and J genes are TRBV12-5 and TRBJ2-3; perhaps TRBD1 as D (6 bases). This CDR3 comprises 17 residues. V was shortened by 1 base and J by 1 base, with 15 bases between the two germline ends. Germline assignment: CDR1 LGHNT and CDR2 FRNRAP. CDR3 coding DNA: TGTGCTAGTGGTTTGGGACAGGCCCGAAAGGGCACAGATACGCAGTATTTT. It specifies CASGLGQARKGTDTQYF.

This clone has only one observation. V gene TRBV10-3 combines with J gene TRBJ2-3; tentatively, D is TRBD2 (6 bases). The V and J ends lost 7 bases and 1 base respectively, with 9 bases between them. CDR3 length equals 13 residues. CDR1 is ENHRY, CDR2 SYGVKD, per germline. CDR3: CAITASGTDTQYF. The CDR3 DNA sequence: TGTGCCATCACGGCTAGCGGCACAGATACGCAGTATTTT.

The chain joins TRBV6-6 to TRBJ1-2, with 10 bases lining up with TRBD1. CDR1 MNHNY and CDR2 SVGAGI come from the germline V gene (reference sequence). The CDR3 sequence is 14 residues long. With 5 bases clipped from V and 4 bases from J, the junction kept 4 bases outside the gene matches. Here the CDR3 reads CASSPTGGFYGYTF. CDR3 DNA: TGTGCCAGCAGTCCGACAGGGGGCTTCTATGGCTACACCTTC.

In this sample, this clone is medium-sized. This rearrangement joins TRBV7-9 to TRBJ2-1; 13 nucleotides agree with TRBD2. V dropped 1 base and J dropped 6; count of bases not matched to a gene: 6. Per germline, CDR1 SEHNR and CDR2 FQNEAQ (reference sequence). The CDR3 has 17 amino acids. CDR3 coding DNA: TGTGCCAGCAGCTTAGGGGGACTAGCGGGATCTAGCAATGAGCAGTTCTTC. This translates into CASSLGGLAGSSNEQFF.